This T cell receptor beta chain was sequenced during a study of T cell responses to AZD1222 COVID-19 vaccine. Study at large: Second doses were pooled across both intervals (about 4 or about 12 weeks).

Whole-study results and caveats: No day 14 peak samples; only post-peak repertoires were characterized. White British ancestry dominated among donors, who included more females, and clonal diversity was possibly underestimated.

Remarks on this clone: What it binds is unknown.

Libraries were prepared by immunoSEQ multiplex PCR; TCRdb keeps only in-frame clonotypes and omits some of them. The table shows around 81,000 clones, with roughly 80% occurring only once. V was shortened by 6 bases and J by 11 bases, with 13 bases between the two germline ends. There are 11 residues in the CDR3. Germline-derived CDR1 and CDR2 are MGHDK and SYGVNS. The sequencing used peripheral blood, collected on day 0 of AZD1222 vaccination. This receptor was obtained from an adult in good health. The J gene is TRBJ1-2, the V gene TRBV25-1; maybe TRBD1 (6 bases). CDR3 nucleotides: TGTGCCAGCAGGGACAGCCGAGATTACACCTTC. It encodes CASRDSRDYTF.